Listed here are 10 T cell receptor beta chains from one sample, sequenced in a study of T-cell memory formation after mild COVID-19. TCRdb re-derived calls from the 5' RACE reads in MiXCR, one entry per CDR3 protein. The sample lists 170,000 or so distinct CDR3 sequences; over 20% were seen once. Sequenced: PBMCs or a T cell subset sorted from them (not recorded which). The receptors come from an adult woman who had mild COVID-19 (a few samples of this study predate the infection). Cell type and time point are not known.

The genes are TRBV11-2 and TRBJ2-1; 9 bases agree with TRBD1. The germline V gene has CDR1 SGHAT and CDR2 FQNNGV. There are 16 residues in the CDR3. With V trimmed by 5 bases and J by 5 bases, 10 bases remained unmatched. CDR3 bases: TGTGCCAGCAGCGTGGGGACAGGGACGACCCACAATGAGCAGTTCTTC. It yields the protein CASSVGTGTTHNEQFF. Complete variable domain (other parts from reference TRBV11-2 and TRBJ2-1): EAGVAQSPRYKIIEKRQSVAFWCNPISGHATLYWYQQILGQGPKLLIQFQNNGVVDDSQLPKDRFSAERLKGVDSTLKIQPAKLEDSAVYLCASSVGTGTTHNEQFFGPGTRLTVL.

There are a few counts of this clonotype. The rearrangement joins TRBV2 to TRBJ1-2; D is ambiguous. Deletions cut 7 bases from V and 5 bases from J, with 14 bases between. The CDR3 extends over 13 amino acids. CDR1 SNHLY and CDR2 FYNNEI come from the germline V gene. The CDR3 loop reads CASNQALGYGYTF. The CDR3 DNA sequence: TGTGCCAGCAACCAGGCCTTGGGGTATGGCTACACCTTC.

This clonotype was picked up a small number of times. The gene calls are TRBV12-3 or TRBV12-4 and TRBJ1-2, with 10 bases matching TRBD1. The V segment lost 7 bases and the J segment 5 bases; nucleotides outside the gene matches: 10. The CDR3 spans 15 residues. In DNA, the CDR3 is TGTGCCAGCACCAACCCTGGACAGGGGGGATATGGCTACACCTTC. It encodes CASTNPGQGGYGYTF.

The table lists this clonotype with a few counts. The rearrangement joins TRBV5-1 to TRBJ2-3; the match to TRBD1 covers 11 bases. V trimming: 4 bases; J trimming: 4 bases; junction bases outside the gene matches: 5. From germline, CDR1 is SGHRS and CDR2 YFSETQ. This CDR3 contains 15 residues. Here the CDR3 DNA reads TGCGCCAGCAGCCCCGGACAGGGGGCGGCAGATACGCAGTATTTT. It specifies CASSPGQGAADTQYF. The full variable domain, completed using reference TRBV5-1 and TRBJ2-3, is KAGVTQTPRYLIKTRGQQVTLSCSPISGHRSVSWYQQTPGQGLQFLFEYFSETQRNKGNFPGRFSGRQFSNSRSEMNVSTLELGDSALYLCASSPGQGAADTQYFGPGTRLTVL.

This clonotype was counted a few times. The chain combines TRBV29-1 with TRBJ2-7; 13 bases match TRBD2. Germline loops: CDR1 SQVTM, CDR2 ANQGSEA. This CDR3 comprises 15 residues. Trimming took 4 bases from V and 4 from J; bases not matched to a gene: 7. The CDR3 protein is CSVAGTSGTFYEQYF. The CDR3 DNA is TGCAGCGTTGCCGGGACTAGCGGGACATTTTACGAGCAGTACTTC.

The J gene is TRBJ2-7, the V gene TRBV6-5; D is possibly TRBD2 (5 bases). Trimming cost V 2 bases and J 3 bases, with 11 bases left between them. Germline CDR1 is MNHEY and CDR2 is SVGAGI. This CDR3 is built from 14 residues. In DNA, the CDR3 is TGTGCCAGCAGTTACGCGGGCCCCCACTACGAGCAGTACTTC. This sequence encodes CASSYAGPHYEQYF.

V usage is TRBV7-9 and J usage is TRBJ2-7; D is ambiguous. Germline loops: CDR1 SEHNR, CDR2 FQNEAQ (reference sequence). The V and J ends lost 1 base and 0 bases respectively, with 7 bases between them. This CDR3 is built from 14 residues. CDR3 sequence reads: CASSLGPSSYEQYF. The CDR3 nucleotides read TGTGCCAGCAGCTTAGGACCGAGCTCCTACGAGCAGTACTTC.

CDR3 amino acids: CASSQDLPGELFF. CDR3 nucleotide sequence: TGCGCCAGCAGCCAAGATCTTCCCGGGGAGCTGTTTTTT. The gene calls are TRBV4-3 and TRBJ2-2; D gene unclear. Trimming took 0 bases from V and 6 from J, leaving 5 bases between them. Germline V CDR1 and CDR2: LGHNA, YSLEER. There are 13 residues in the CDR3.

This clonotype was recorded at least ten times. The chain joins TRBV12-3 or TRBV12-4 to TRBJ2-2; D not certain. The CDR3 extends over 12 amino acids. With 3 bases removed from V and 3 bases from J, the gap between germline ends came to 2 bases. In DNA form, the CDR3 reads TGTGCCAGCAGTTTCGACACCGGGGAGCTGTTTTTT. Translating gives CASSFDTGELFF.

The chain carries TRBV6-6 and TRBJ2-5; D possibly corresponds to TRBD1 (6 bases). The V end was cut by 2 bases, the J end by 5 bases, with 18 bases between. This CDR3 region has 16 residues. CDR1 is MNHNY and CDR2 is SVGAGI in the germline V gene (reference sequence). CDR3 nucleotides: TGTGCCAGCAGTTACGTGTATGGGCAGGGGCAGGAGACCCAGTACTTC. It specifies CASSYVYGQGQETQYF.